This TCR beta chain appears in the sequencing data of a study of OX40 agonist ivuxolimab in advanced cancers. V lost 5 bases and J 3 bases, leaving 5 bases between the germline ends. This CDR3 contains 11 residues. Per germline, CDR1 MNHEY and CDR2 SVGAGI. By proportion, this clone is medium-sized. The same CDR3 is also encoded by other DNA sequences in this sample. Profiled with immunoSEQ multiplex PCR; TCRdb holds only in-frame clones, not every one. The sample records about 48,000 clones, over 80% being singletons. Sample: CD4+ or CD8+ T cells sorted from blood, taken in a trial of the OX40 agonist ivuxolimab. The clonotype was recovered from an adult with an advanced solid tumor such as melanoma, head and neck, liver or kidney cancer. The chain links TRBV6-5 to TRBJ2-7; D call uncertain. CDR3 amino acids: CASSAGYEQYF. The CDR3 DNA follows: TGTGCCAGCAGTGCCGGCTACGAGCAGTACTTC.